Listed below are T cell receptor beta chains from one sample, sequenced in a study of blood T cells in healthy people across ages. TCRdb independently ran MiXCR on the 5' RACE reads; one entry per CDR3 protein. The sample shows about 1.8 million distinct CDR3 sequences, around 48% of them seen only once. Sequenced material: blood. The receptors here all came from a woman aged 40 to 50 in good health. CDR3s include the opening cysteine and the closing phenylalanine or tryptophan. D genes are given only for firm matches. Clone sizes are given selectively: once, few, many, or a class where the clone is expanded.

V	J	D	size	DNA	CDR3
TRBV7-2	TRBJ1-1	-	few	TGTGCCAGCAGCTTGAACGGGGCGAACACTGAAGCTTTCTTT	CASSLNGANTEAFF
TRBV6-2/TRBV6-3	TRBJ2-4	-	few	TGTGCCAGCAGTTACGGGTTATGGGGGACTGAAGCCAAAAACATTCAGTACTTC	CASSYGLWGTEAKNIQYF
TRBV4-2	TRBJ2-5	-	-	TGTGCCAGCAGCCAAGGAAGGCGGGGGCGGTTAGAGACCCAGTACTTC	CASSQGRRGRLETQYF
TRBV5-1	TRBJ2-7	-	few	TGCGCCAGCAGCTTGGACGTAGTTCGGCAGGGCCTTGGGGAGCAGTACTTC	CASSLDVVRQGLGEQYF
TRBV11-2	TRBJ2-5	-	-	TGTGCCAGCAGCCGCGGTTGGACCCAAGAGACCCAGTACTTC	CASSRGWTQETQYF
TRBV6-2/TRBV6-3	TRBJ1-2	TRBD1	few	TGTGCCAGCAGGGACAGGAGCTACTATGGCTACACCTTC	CASRDRSYYGYTF
TRBV6-2/TRBV6-3	TRBJ1-1	-	-	TGTGCCAGCAGTTACATCAGATTCATGAACACTGAAGCTTTCTTT	CASSYIRFMNTEAFF
TRBV6-1	TRBJ1-5	-	-	TGTGCCAGCAGTGATGGGGGCGGGAATCAGCCCCAGCATTTT	CASSDGGGNQPQHF
TRBV7-2	TRBJ2-7	TRBD2	-	TGTGCCAGCAGGACTAGCGGGGTCAACGAGCAGTACTTC	CASRTSGVNEQYF
TRBV27	TRBJ2-5	TRBD1	-	TGTGCCAGCAGTCAGACTCGGGACAGGCCCTTGCAAGAGACCCAGTACTTC	CASSQTRDRPLQETQYF
TRBV10-3	TRBJ1-6	-	few	TGTGCCATCAGCGACGTTAGTTCACCCCTCCACTTT	CAISDVSSPLHF
TRBV27	TRBJ2-6	TRBD1	-	TGTGCCAGCAGTTCATCAGGGGGCGCTCGTCAATCTGGGGCCAACGTCCTGACTTTC	CASSSSGGARQSGANVLTF
TRBV2	TRBJ2-1	-	-	TGTGCCAGCAGTAGGAGTCGCTCCTACAATGAGCAGTTCTTC	CASSRSRSYNEQFF
TRBV28	TRBJ1-2	-	few	TGTGCCAGCAGTGCACAGGGACCCCACTCCGAGGACTATGGCTACACCTTC	CASSAQGPHSEDYGYTF
TRBV7-2	TRBJ2-5	TRBD2	-	TGTGCCAGCAGCGGAGAGGGACTAGCGGGGGTCCAAGAGACCCAGTACTTC	CASSGEGLAGVQETQYF
TRBV20-1	TRBJ2-7	TRBD2	-	TGCAGTGCTTGCACGGATAGCGGGGTCTACGAGCAGTACTTC	CSACTDSGVYEQYF
TRBV20-1	TRBJ2-5	-	-	TGCAGTGCTAGCCTCGCTGGCGGGGGCAAAGAGACCCAGTACTTC	CSASLAGGGKETQYF
TRBV24-1	TRBJ2-1	-	-	TGTGCCACCAGTGAACTACAGGGCAATGAGCAGTTCTTC	CATSELQGNEQFF
TRBV5-4	TRBJ1-5	TRBD1	-	TGTGCCAGCAGCTGGGGACAGATCTCCAGCAATCAGCCCCAGCATTTT	CASSWGQISSNQPQHF
TRBV25-1	TRBJ2-3	-	-	TGTGCCAGCAGTAAGGACAGTCCAGATACGCAGTATTTT	CASSKDSPDTQYF
TRBV14	TRBJ1-4	-	-	TGTGCCAGCAGCCAAGAAAGGGTTCCTAATGAAAAACTGTTTTTT	CASSQERVPNEKLFF
TRBV6-5	TRBJ2-1	-	few	TGTGCCAGCAGTTATGAAGGGGCTCCCTACAATGAGCAGTTCTTC	CASSYEGAPYNEQFF
TRBV29-1	TRBJ2-3	-	-	TGCAGCGTTGCTCAGGGACCGCCCGGGGGTACGCAGTATTTT	CSVAQGPPGGTQYF
TRBV20-1	TRBJ1-1	-	few	TGCAGTGCCCAACCTCGACCGCCTTTCTTT	CSAQPRPPFF
TRBV7-2	TRBJ2-4	-	-	TGTGCCAGCAGCTTAGGGGAAGGCGTCCCGGGAAACATTCCGTACTTC	CASSLGEGVPGNIPYF
TRBV6-5	TRBJ1-6	-	-	TGTGCCAGCAAGGGGTCTCCAGATAATTCACCCCTCCACTTT	CASKGSPDNSPLHF
TRBV11-1	TRBJ2-3	TRBD1	-	TGTGCCAGCAGCTTAGAGGACAGGGGGCGTAATACAGATACGCAGTATTTT	CASSLEDRGRNTDTQYF
TRBV20-1	TRBJ2-3	TRBD2	-	TGCAGTGCTAGGCTATTTACGCGGGGGGGCACAGATACGCAGTATTTT	CSARLFTRGGTDTQYF
TRBV12-3/TRBV12-4	TRBJ2-7	-	-	TGTGCCAGCAGTGTAATCTCGTCCTACGAGCAGTACTTC	CASSVISSYEQYF
TRBV27	TRBJ1-5	-	-	TGTGCCAGCAGTTTAAATGAAGGCAATCAGCCCCAGCATTTT	CASSLNEGNQPQHF
TRBV20-1	TRBJ2-7	-	-	TGCAGTGCCCCCCCCGGCGGCTACGAGCAGTACTTC	CSAPPGGYEQYF
TRBV7-2	TRBJ2-1	-	-	TGTGCCAGCAGTTTCCGACAGGATCCAAGGAAGCAGTTCTTC	CASSFRQDPRKQFF
TRBV5-1	TRBJ1-2	TRBD1	-	TGCGCCAGCAGCCGATCGGACAGGGGGTATGGCTACACCTTC	CASSRSDRGYGYTF
TRBV20-1	TRBJ2-7	-	few	TGCAGTGCTAGAGATCCAGCCGTGACTTCCTACGAGCAGTACTTC	CSARDPAVTSYEQYF
TRBV28	TRBJ2-7	TRBD2	-	TGTGCCAGCAGTCTCCCCCTAGCGCGGGGGGCCTACGAGCAGTACTTC	CASSLPLARGAYEQYF
TRBV7-3	TRBJ2-7	-	-	TGTGCCAGCAACTACCCCTACCGCTACGAGCAGTACTTC	CASNYPYRYEQYF
TRBV6-1	TRBJ2-4	TRBD2	-	TGTGCCAGCAGTGGGGGGGGGAGGGTTCTAGCCAAAAACATTCAGTACTTC	CASSGGGRVLAKNIQYF
TRBV12-3/TRBV12-4	TRBJ2-3	-	-	TGTGCCAGCAGGTTGGGACAAACCACTAGCACAGATACGCAGTATTTT	CASRLGQTTSTDTQYF
TRBV5-1	TRBJ2-1	TRBD2	-	TGCGCCAGCAGCTTGTTCCTAGCGGGGCTGAATGAGCAGTTCTTC	CASSLFLAGLNEQFF
TRBV20-1	TRBJ2-3	-	-	TGCAGTGCTAGGAGGGACCTGTCCACAGATACGCAGTATTTT	CSARRDLSTDTQYF
TRBV11-2	TRBJ2-7	TRBD2	-	TGTGCCAGCAGCTACGAGCGGGGGGGCGGTGAGCAGTACTTC	CASSYERGGGEQYF
TRBV6-2/TRBV6-3	TRBJ2-7	-	-	TGTGCCAGCAGTTACACCACAAACAGCGGCGAGCAGTACTTC	CASSYTTNSGEQYF
TRBV2	TRBJ2-7	TRBD2	-	TGTGCCAGCAGTGTTAGGTCCAGCGGGGGTTACTCCTACGAGCAGTACTTC	CASSVRSSGGYSYEQYF
TRBV28	TRBJ1-2	-	-	TGTGCCAGCAAGGGGGTAAACTATGGCTACACCTTC	CASKGVNYGYTF
TRBV25-1	TRBJ2-1	TRBD1	few	TGTGCCAGTATGGGGACAGTTCACAATGAGCAGTTCTTC	CASMGTVHNEQFF
TRBV29-1	TRBJ2-7	-	many	TGCAGCGTTGCCAGGGATACCTACGAGCAGTACTTC	CSVARDTYEQYF